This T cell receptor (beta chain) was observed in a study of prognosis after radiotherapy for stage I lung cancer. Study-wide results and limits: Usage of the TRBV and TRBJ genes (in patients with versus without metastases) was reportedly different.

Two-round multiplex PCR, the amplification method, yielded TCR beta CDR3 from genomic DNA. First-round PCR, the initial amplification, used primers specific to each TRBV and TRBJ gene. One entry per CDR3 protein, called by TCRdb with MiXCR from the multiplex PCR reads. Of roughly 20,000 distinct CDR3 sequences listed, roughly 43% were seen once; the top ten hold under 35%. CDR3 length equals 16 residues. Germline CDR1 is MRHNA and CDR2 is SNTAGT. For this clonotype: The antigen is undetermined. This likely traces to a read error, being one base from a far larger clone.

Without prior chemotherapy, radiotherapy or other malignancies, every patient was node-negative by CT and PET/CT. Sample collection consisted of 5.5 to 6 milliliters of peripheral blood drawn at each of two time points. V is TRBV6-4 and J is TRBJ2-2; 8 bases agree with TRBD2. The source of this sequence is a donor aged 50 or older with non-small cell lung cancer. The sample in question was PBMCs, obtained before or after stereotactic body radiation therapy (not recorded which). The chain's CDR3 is CDSSYSSGRNTGELFF. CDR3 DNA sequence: TGTGACAGCAGTTACTCGAGCGGGAGGAACACCGGGGAGCTGTTTTTT.